The 2 T cell receptor beta chains presented below share a single source sample, sequenced in a study of blood T cell repertoires in COVID-19. The assay was immunoSEQ multiplex PCR, and TCRdb's table has in-frame clones only and misses some. This sample has about 58,000 clones, with under 90% found just once. The sample consisted of peripheral blood. These receptors all stem from a man between 40 and 49 years old with active COVID-19.

J is TRBJ2-7 and V is TRBV7-6; TRBD2 matches at 8 bases. Per the germline V gene, CDR1 is SGHVS and CDR2 is FNYEAQ. This CDR3 spans 15 amino acids. V was clipped by 1 base and J by 2 bases; unmatched bases: 4. Here the CDR3 DNA reads TGTGCCAGCAGCTTAGGCACTAGCGGTCCCTACGAGCAGTACTTC. It specifies CASSLGTSGPYEQYF.

The rearrangement links TRBV27 to TRBJ2-5; no definite D call. From germline, CDR1 is MNHEY and CDR2 SMNVEV (reference sequence). V lost 5 bases, J lost 4 bases, and 11 bases lay in between. This CDR3 has 13 amino acids. The CDR3 spells CASSTPPRETQYF. The CDR3 DNA is TGTGCCAGCAGTACACCCCCACGAGAGACCCAGTACTTC.